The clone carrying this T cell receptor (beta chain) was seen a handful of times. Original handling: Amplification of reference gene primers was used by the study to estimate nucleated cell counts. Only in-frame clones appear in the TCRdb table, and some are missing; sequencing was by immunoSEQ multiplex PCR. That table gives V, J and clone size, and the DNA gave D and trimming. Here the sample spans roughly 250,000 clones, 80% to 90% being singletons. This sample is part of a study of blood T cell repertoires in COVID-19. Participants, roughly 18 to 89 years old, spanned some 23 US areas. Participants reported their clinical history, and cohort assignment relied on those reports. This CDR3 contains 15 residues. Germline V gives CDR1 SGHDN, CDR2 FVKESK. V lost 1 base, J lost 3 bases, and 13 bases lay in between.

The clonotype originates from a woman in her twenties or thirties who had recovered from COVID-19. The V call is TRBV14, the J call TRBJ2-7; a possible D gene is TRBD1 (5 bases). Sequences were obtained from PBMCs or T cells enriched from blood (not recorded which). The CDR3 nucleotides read TGTGCCAGCAGCCAAGGCGGACAAACAATCTACGAGCAGTACTTC. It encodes CASSQGGQTIYEQYF.